This T cell receptor beta chain is drawn from a study of metastatic and nonmetastatic thyroid tumors. Across the study: From malignant and benign thyroid patients, repertoires in blood and in tumor or nodule tissue were compared.

At least ten counts were recorded for this clone. TCRdb reprocessed the PCR reads via MiXCR. The data hold around 19,000 clones, with around 29% observed a single time. Trimming took off 4 bases at V and 2 bases at J, with 10 bases between the two ends. CDR1 is GTSNPN and CDR2 is SVGIG in the germline V gene (reference sequence). This CDR3 spans 13 amino acids. Thyroid surgery took place with no prior treatment in any patient. V gene TRBV30 combines with J gene TRBJ2-3; D perhaps matches TRBD2 (5 bases). This TCR was sampled from a female donor with papillary thyroid cancer or a benign thyroid nodule (not recorded which). Some clones in this sample may be carry-over from other donors' samples. Sequenced sample: blood. CDR3 nucleotides: TGTGCCTGGACCCTCGGGGTCACAGATACGCAGTATTTT. It encodes CAWTLGVTDTQYF.